The sequence of this T cell receptor (beta chain) was determined in a study of T cells in narcolepsy. Produced via immunoSEQ multiplex PCR; TCRdb's table is partial and in-frame only. The sample lists 25,000 to 35,000 clones; roughly four fifths were seen once. Trimming pared 6 bases from V and 2 bases from J, leaving 11 bases between. The CDR3 runs to 14 residues. The germline CDR1 and CDR2 sequences are MNHNS and SASEGT. Sequencing was carried out using CD45RA- memory CD4+ T cells from PBMCs. The gene calls are TRBV6-1 and TRBJ2-1; perhaps TRBD1 as D (6 bases). The receptor's source is a human donor with narcolepsy. CDR3 sequence (DNA): TGTGCCAGCAGGGGACAAACCCCCTACAATGAGCAGTTCTTC. Residues: CASRGQTPYNEQFF.